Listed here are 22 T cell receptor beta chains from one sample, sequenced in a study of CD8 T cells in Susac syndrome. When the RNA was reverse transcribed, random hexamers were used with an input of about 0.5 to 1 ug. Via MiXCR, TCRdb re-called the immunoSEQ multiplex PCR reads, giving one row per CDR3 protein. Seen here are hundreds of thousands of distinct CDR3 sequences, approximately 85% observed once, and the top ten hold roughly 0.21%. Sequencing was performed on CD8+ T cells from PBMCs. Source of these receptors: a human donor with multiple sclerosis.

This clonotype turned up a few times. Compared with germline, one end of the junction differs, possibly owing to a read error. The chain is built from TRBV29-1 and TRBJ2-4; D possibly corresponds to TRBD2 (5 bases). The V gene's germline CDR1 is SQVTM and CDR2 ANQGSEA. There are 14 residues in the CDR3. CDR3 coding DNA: TGCAGCGTTGAATTGAGGCTAGCCGAAAACATTCAGTACTTC. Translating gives CSVELRLAENIQYF.

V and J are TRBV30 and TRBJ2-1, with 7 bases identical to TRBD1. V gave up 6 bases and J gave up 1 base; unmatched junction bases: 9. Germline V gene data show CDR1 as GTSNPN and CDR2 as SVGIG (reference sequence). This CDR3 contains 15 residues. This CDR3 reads CACGFRDSSYNEQFF. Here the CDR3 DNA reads TGTGCCTGCGGCTTCCGGGACAGTTCCTACAATGAGCAGTTCTTC.

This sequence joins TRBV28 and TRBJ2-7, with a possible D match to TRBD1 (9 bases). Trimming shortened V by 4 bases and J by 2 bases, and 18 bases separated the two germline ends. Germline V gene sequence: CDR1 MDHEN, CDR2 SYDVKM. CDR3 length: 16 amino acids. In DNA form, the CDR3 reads TGTGCCAGCAGTTACGGGGGGGACAGGGCTACCTACGAGCAGTACTTC. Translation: CASSYGGDRATYEQYF.

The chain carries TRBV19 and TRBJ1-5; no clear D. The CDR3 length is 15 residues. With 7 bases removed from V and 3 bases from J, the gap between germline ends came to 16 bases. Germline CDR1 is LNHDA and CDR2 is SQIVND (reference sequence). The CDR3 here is CASNDGIFANQPQHF. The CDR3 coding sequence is TGTGCCAGTAATGACGGGATATTTGCCAATCAGCCCCAGCATTTT.

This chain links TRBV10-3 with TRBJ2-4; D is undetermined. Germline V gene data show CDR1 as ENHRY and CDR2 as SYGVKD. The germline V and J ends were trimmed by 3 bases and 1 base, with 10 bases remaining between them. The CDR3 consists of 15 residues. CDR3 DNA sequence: TGTGCCATCAGTGAAAGGAGACCGGCCAAAAACATTCAGTACTTC. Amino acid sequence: CAISERRPAKNIQYF.

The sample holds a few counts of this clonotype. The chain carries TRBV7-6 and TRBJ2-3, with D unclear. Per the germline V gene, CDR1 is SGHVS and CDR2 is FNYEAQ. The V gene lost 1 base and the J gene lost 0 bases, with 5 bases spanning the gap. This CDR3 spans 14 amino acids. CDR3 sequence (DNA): TGTGCCAGCAGCTTAGGGCAGAGCACAGATACGCAGTATTTT. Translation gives CASSLGQSTDTQYF. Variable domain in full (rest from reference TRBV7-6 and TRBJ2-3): GAGVSQSPRYKVTKRGQDVALRCDPISGHVSLYWYRQALGQGPEFLTYFNYEAQQDKSGLPNDRFSAERPEGSISTLTIQRTEQRDSAMYRCASSLGQSTDTQYFGPGTRLTVL.

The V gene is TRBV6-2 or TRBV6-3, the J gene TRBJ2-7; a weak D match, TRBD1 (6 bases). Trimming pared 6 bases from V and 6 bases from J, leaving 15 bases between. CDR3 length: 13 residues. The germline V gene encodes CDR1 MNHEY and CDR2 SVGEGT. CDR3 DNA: TGTGCCAGCAGCCAGGGGCCCAACAGCGAGCAGTACTTC. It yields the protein CASSQGPNSEQYF.

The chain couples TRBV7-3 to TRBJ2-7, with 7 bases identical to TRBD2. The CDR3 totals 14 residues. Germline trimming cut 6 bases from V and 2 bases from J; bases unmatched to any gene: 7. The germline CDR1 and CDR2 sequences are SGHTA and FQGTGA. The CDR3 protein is CASSPGGSAYEQYF. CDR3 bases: TGTGCCAGCAGTCCGGGGGGATCTGCCTACGAGCAGTACTTC.

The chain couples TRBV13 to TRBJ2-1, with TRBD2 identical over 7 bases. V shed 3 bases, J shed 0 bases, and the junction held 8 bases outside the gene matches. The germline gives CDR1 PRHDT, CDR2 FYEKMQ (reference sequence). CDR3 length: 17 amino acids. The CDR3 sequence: CASSFGGSVSSYNEQFF. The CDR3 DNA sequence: TGTGCCAGCAGCTTCGGGGGGAGCGTTAGCTCCTACAATGAGCAGTTCTTC.

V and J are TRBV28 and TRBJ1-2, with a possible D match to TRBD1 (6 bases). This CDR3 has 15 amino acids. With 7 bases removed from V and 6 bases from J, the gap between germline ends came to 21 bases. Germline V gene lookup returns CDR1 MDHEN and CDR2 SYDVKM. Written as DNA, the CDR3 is TGTGCCAGCAACTTATACCGGACAGAGACGAATGGCTACACCTTC. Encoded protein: CASNLYRTETNGYTF.

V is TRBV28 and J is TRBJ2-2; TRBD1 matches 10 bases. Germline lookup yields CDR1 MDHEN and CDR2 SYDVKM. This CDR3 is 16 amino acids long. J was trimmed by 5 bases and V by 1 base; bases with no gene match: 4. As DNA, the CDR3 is TGTGCCAGCAGTTTATACGGACAGGGGGTGACCGGGGAGCTGTTTTTT. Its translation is CASSLYGQGVTGELFF.

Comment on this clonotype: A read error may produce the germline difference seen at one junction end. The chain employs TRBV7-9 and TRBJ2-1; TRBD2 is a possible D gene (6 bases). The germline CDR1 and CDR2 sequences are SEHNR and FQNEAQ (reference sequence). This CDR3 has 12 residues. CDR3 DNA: TGTGCCAGCAGCTTTCCCGGGAGCTCACCTTCTTTC. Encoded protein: CASSFPGSSPSF.

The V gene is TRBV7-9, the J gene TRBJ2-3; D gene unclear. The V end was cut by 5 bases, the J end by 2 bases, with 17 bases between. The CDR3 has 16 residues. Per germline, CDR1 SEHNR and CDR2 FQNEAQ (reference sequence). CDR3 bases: TGTGCCAGCAGCCTTAGGTGGAGTGGGAACACAGATACGCAGTATTTT. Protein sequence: CASSLRWSGNTDTQYF.

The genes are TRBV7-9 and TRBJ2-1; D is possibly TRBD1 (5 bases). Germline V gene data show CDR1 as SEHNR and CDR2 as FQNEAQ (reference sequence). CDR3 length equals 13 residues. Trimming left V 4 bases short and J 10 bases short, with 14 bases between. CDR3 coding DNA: TGTGCCAGCAGCTGGGCAGGGTGGCGGGAGCAGTTCTTC. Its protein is CASSWAGWREQFF. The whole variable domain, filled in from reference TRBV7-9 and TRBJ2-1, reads DTGVSQNPRHKITKRGQNVTFRCDPISEHNRLYWYRQTLGQGPEFLTYFQNEAQLEKSRLLSDRFSAERPKGSFSTLEIQRTEQGDSAMYLCASSWAGWREQFFGPGTRLTVL.

As DNA, the CDR3 is TGTGCCAGCAGTTTATCATTAGGGACAGGGCCTGGAAACACCATATATTTT. It encodes CASSLSLGTGPGNTIYF. The chain joins TRBV28 to TRBJ1-3; 9 nucleotides agree with TRBD1. The V gene's germline CDR1 is MDHEN and CDR2 SYDVKM. J lost 2 bases, V lost 1 base, and 6 bases had no gene match. The CDR3 runs 17 residues. Full variable domain (outside the CDR3, taken from reference TRBV28 and TRBJ1-3): DVKVTQSSRYLVKRTGEKVFLECVQDMDHENMFWYRQDPGLGLRLIYFSYDVKMKEKGDIPEGYSVSREKKERFSLILESASTNQTSMYLCASSLSLGTGPGNTIYFGEGSWLTVV.

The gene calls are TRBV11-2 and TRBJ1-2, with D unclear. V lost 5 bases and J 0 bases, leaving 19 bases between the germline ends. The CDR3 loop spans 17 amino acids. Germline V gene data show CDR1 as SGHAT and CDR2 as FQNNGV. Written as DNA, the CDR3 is TGTGCCAGCAGCGTAGGATTCACAGAGGGATCTAACTATGGCTACACCTTC. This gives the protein CASSVGFTEGSNYGYTF.

The CDR3 spells CASSCRDRAISSYEQYF. CDR3 sequence (DNA): TGTGCCAGCAGTTGCCGGGACAGGGCCATAAGCTCCTACGAGCAGTACTTC. The gene calls are TRBV28 and TRBJ2-7; 9 nucleotides match TRBD1. This CDR3 has 17 residues. Losses at the gene ends were 4 bases for V and 0 bases for J; bases not matched to a gene: 10. Germline-derived CDR1 and CDR2 are MDHEN and SYDVKM.

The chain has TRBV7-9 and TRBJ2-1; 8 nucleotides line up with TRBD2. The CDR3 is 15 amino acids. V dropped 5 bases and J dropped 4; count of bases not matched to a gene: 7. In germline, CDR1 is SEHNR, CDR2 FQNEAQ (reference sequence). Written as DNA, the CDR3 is TGTGCCAGCAGCGCCGTGACTAGCGAATACAATGAGCAGTTCTTC. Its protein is CASSAVTSEYNEQFF.

The CDR3 is CASSPAVAGVGEQYF. The DNA of the CDR3 is TGTGCCAGCAGCCCCGCAGTAGCGGGAGTGGGCGAGCAGTACTTC. The rearrangement links TRBV7-2 to TRBJ2-7; 9 bases are a match to TRBD2. The J segment lost 6 bases and the V segment lost 5 bases, leaving 11 bases of the junction unmatched. The CDR3 covers 15 residues. From germline, CDR1 is SGHTA and CDR2 FQGNSA.

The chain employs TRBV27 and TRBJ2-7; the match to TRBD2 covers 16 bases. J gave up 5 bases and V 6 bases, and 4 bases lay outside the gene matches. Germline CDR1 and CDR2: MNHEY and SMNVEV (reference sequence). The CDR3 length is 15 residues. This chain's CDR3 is CASSWGLAGGNEQYF. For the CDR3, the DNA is TGTGCCAGCAGCTGGGGACTAGCGGGAGGGAACGAGCAGTACTTC.

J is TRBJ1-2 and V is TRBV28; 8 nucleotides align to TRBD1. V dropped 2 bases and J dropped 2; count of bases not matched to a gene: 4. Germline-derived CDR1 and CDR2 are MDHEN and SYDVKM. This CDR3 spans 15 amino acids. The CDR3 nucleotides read TGTGCCAGCAGTTTACAGGGGGCGCAGAACTATGGCTACACCTTC. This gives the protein CASSLQGAQNYGYTF.

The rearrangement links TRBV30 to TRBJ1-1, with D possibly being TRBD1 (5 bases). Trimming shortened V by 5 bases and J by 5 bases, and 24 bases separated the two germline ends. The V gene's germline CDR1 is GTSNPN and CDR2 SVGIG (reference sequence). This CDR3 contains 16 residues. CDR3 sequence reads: CAWPWTSPAPGTEAFF. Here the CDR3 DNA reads TGTGCCTGGCCTTGGACATCTCCGGCCCCGGGAACTGAAGCTTTCTTT.